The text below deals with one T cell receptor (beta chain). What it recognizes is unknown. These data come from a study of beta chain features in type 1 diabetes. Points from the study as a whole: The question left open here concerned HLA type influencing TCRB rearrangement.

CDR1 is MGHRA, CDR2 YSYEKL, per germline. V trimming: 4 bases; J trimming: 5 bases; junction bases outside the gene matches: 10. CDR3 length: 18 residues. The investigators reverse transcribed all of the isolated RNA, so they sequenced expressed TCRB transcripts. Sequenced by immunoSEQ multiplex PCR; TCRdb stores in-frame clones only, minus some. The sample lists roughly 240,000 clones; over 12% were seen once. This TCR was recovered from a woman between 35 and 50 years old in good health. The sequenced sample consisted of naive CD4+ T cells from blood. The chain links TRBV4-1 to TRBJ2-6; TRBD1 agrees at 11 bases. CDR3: CASSPAGTGGARANVLTF. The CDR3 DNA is TGCGCCAGCAGCCCAGCCGGGACAGGGGGTGCAAGGGCCAACGTCCTGACTTTC.